This is a list of T cell receptor beta chains from one sample in a study of T cell responses to AZD1222 COVID-19 vaccine. TCRdb's copy holds only in-frame clones and misses some; the assay was immunoSEQ multiplex PCR. The sample gives fewer than 110,000 clones, over 75% of which show up once; more than 8.5% is in the top ten. Sample: peripheral blood, taken 28 days after the second AZD1222 dose. The source is an adult who received the AZD1222 COVID-19 vaccine. Each CDR3 is given with its conserved first and last residue. The D gene is left open where the match is weak. Where a row states a size, it is once, few, many or the class of an expanded clone; other rows omit it.

j_call d_call v_call clone_size cdr3_aa cdr3_nt
TRBJ1-2 . TRBV5-8 . CASSLLGRDGYTF TGTGCCAGCAGCTTACTGGGGCGGGATGGCTACACCTTC
TRBJ1-2 TRBD1 TRBV12-3/TRBV12-4 . CASTIQGSGYTF TGTGCCAGCACCATACAGGGGAGTGGCTACACCTTC
TRBJ2-2 TRBD1 TRBV27 . CASNRGQGGTGELFF TGTGCCAGCAATAGGGGACAGGGTGGAACCGGGGAGCTGTTTTTT
TRBJ1-6 . TRBV7-3 . CASSLTGSRGSPLHF TGTGCCAGCAGCCTCACAGGGAGTCGGGGTTCACCCCTCCACTTT
TRBJ1-2 . TRBV29-1 . CSVGESVYGYTF TGCAGCGTTGGAGAGTCAGTCTATGGCTACACCTTC
TRBJ2-7 TRBD2 TRBV7-2 . CASSWSSGSSEQYF TGTGCCAGCAGCTGGTCTAGCGGGAGCAGCGAGCAGTACTTC
TRBJ1-5 TRBD1 TRBV3-1/TRBV3-2 . CASSQQPGQGAQGNQPQHF TGTGCCAGCAGCCAACAACCGGGACAGGGGGCGCAGGGCAATCAGCCCCAGCATTTT
TRBJ2-2 TRBD1 TRBV5-1 . CAIRQGTKNTGELFF TGCGCCATCCGACAGGGGACGAAGAACACCGGGGAGCTGTTTTTT
TRBJ2-2 TRBD2 TRBV9 few CASSPGTSGGAHTGELFF TGTGCCAGCAGCCCGGGGACTAGCGGGGGGGCTCACACCGGGGAGCTGTTTTTT
TRBJ1-5 . TRBV6-5 . CASSPILGSNQPQHF TGTGCCAGCAGTCCAATCTTGGGAAGCAATCAGCCCCAGCATTTT
TRBJ2-7 TRBD2 TRBV10-3 . CAISPGGSGGYEQYF TGTGCCATCAGCCCGGGGGGTAGCGGGGGATACGAGCAGTACTTC
TRBJ1-1 TRBD1 TRBV6-5 . CASRKTGGNTEAFF TGTGCCAGCAGGAAGACAGGGGGCAATACTGAAGCTTTCTTT
TRBJ1-6 TRBD1 TRBV6-2/TRBV6-3 . CASSPRGQGNSPLHF TGTGCCAGCAGCCCCAGGGGGCAGGGGAATTCACCCCTCCACTTT
TRBJ1-1 . TRBV5-1 . CASSSGDTEAFF TGCGCCAGCAGCTCCGGGGACACTGAAGCTTTCTTT
TRBJ1-1 . TRBV7-2 . CASRTFRATNTEAFF TGTGCCAGCAGAACATTCAGGGCCACGAACACTGAAGCTTTCTTT
TRBJ1-2 . TRBV12-3/TRBV12-4 . CASSLRDHDGYTF TGTGCCAGCAGTTTAAGGGACCACGATGGCTACACCTTC
TRBJ1-1 . TRBV6-2/TRBV6-3 . CASSYFSRGGTRLATEAFF TGTGCCAGCAGTTACTTCTCAAGGGGGGGTACTAGGTTGGCCACTGAAGCTTTCTTT
TRBJ1-1 TRBD1 TRBV18 once CASSPLAGGGNTEAFF TGTGCCAGCTCACCATTGGCAGGGGGCGGGAACACTGAAGCTTTCTTT
TRBJ1-1 TRBD1 TRBV19 . CASSIQGVHTEAFF TGTGCCAGTAGTATTCAGGGGGTTCACACTGAAGCTTTCTTT
TRBJ2-1 . TRBV6-1 . CASSEGPTMIRNEQFF TGTGCCAGCAGTGAAGGGCCCACTATGATTCGCAATGAGCAGTTCTTC
TRBJ2-5 TRBD1 TRBV24-1 once CATSDLAGGVETQYF TGTGCCACCAGTGATTTGGCAGGGGGCGTAGAGACCCAGTACTTC
TRBJ2-6 . TRBV24-1 . CATSAGDGANVLTF TGTGCCACCAGTGCAGGGGATGGGGCCAACGTCCTGACTTTC
TRBJ1-6 . TRBV7-9 . CASSQGQHNNSPLHF TGTGCCAGCAGCCAAGGACAGCATAATAATTCACCCCTCCACTTT
TRBJ2-7 . TRBV14 . CASSQDRTGGLYEQYF TGTGCCAGCAGCCAAGATCGAACAGGAGGACTCTACGAGCAGTACTTC
TRBJ1-2 . TRBV5-4 . CASSHRERYGYTF TGTGCCAGCAGCCACAGGGAAAGATATGGCTACACCTTC
TRBJ1-5 TRBD1 TRBV2 few CASSEIGTASQPQHF TGTGCCAGCAGTGAAATAGGGACAGCCAGTCAGCCCCAGCATTTT
TRBJ2-5 . TRBV19 . CASSVGMVRETQYF TGTGCCAGTAGTGTGGGGATGGTGCGGGAGACCCAGTACTTC
TRBJ1-2 . TRBV3-1/TRBV3-2 . CASSQAQAHGYTF TGTGCCAGCAGCCAAGCACAGGCCCATGGCTACACCTTC
TRBJ1-1 . TRBV15 . CATSSREGTEAFF TGTGCCACCAGCAGCCGAGAAGGCACTGAAGCTTTCTTT
TRBJ1-5 . TRBV5-8 few CASSLGGGRIQPQHF TGTGCCAGCAGCTTGGGAGGCGGCCGAATCCAGCCCCAGCATTTT
TRBJ1-5 TRBD1 TRBV7-9 . CASSRTGDGNQPQHF TGTGCCAGCAGCAGGACAGGGGACGGCAATCAGCCCCAGCATTTT
TRBJ1-2 . TRBV2 . CASSGENTNYGYTF TGTGCCAGCAGTGGAGAAAATACTAACTATGGCTACACCTTC
TRBJ2-7 . TRBV5-1 . CASRSQGLRDYEQYF TGCGCCAGCCGCAGTCAGGGCCTCAGGGACTACGAGCAGTACTTC
TRBJ2-7 TRBD2 TRBV6-6 . CASSLRGDGIAGGTYEQYF TGTGCCAGCAGTCTCAGGGGAGACGGAATAGCGGGAGGGACCTACGAGCAGTACTTC
TRBJ1-3 TRBD1 TRBV18 . CASSPTGDPGNTIYF TGTGCCAGCTCACCTACAGGGGACCCTGGAAACACCATATATTTT
TRBJ1-1 . TRBV19 . CASSMSRSTEAFF TGTGCCAGTAGTATGTCCAGGAGCACTGAAGCTTTCTTT
TRBJ2-1 TRBD2 TRBV9 . CASSARIGRGLYNEQFF TGTGCCAGCAGCGCCCGCATAGGGAGGGGCCTCTACAATGAGCAGTTCTTC
TRBJ2-7 . TRBV5-1 . CASSLDGNFYEQYF TGCGCCAGCAGCTTGGACGGGAACTTCTACGAGCAGTACTTC
TRBJ2-7 . TRBV7-2 . CASSRTVSYEQYF TGTGCCAGCAGCCGGACGGTGTCCTACGAGCAGTACTTC
TRBJ2-7 TRBD1 TRBV7-2 . CASSLDNRGYEQYF TGTGCCAGCAGCTTGGATAACAGGGGCTACGAGCAGTACTTC
TRBJ2-1 TRBD2 TRBV4-3 . CASSQDLGLAFNEQFF TGCGCCAGCAGCCAAGATCTGGGACTAGCTTTTAATGAGCAGTTCTTC
TRBJ1-5 TRBD1 TRBV7-2 . CASSSGGAGLGNQPQHF TGTGCCAGCAGTTCAGGGGGGGCAGGGCTCGGCAATCAGCCCCAGCATTTT
TRBJ2-1 TRBD2 TRBV9 . CASSVDSGVGLDEQFF TGTGCCAGCAGCGTAGATAGCGGGGTGGGTTTAGATGAGCAGTTCTTC
TRBJ1-1 . TRBV28 . CASRVWRGDGNTEAFF TGTGCCAGCAGGGTATGGCGGGGCGACGGGAACACTGAAGCTTTCTTT
TRBJ1-1 . TRBV28 . CASSPPDGRNTEAFF TGTGCCAGCAGCCCCCCGGACGGTCGGAACACTGAAGCTTTCTTT
TRBJ1-1 . TRBV15 . CATSRGRADTEAFF TGTGCCACCAGCAGAGGCAGGGCGGACACTGAAGCTTTCTTT